The clone carrying this T cell receptor (beta chain) showed up just a few times. PCR employed 60 Vbeta and 13 Jbeta primers. Produced via immunoSEQ multiplex PCR; TCRdb's table is partial and in-frame only. The sample shows about 200,000 clones, around 81% of them seen only once. This entry belongs to a study of cytomegalovirus exposure and HLA in healthy donors. Study context: Early released data comprised 75 million to 100 million unique TCRs from HLA-typed donors.

This CDR3 spans 14 amino acids. Germline loops: CDR1 MGHRA, CDR2 YSYEKL. After removal of 4 bases from V and 0 bases from J, the junction contained 2 bases not matched to a gene. Healthy bone marrow donors formed the donor group. Sequencing used PBMCs. The receptor's source is a man aged 25 to 40 in good health and CMV-seronegative. The chain joins TRBV4-1 to TRBJ1-2; the match to TRBD1 covers 7 bases. The DNA for the CDR3 is TGCGCCAGCAGCCGTGGACAGGCTAACTATGGCTACACCTTC. Translating gives CASSRGQANYGYTF.